Listed below are T cell receptor beta chains from one sample, sequenced in a study of cytomegalovirus exposure and HLA in healthy donors. Sequencing was performed with immunoSEQ multiplex PCR; in TCRdb, only in-frame clones are kept and a portion is missing. The repertoire holds approximately 89,000 clones, with about four fifths as singletons. The specimen sequenced was PBMCs. The receptors shown here come from a human donor in good health. Both conserved end residues are part of each CDR3. D genes are given only for firm matches. A clone size is listed for some rows: how often the clone was seen (once, few, many), or a class if it is expanded.

J gene: TRBJ1-1
V gene: TRBV13
clone size: NA
D gene: NA
CDR3 protein: CASSPQGQLHTEAFF
CDR3 DNA: TGTGCCAGCAGCCCTCAGGGTCAACTACACACTGAAGCTTTCTTT

J gene: TRBJ1-5
V gene: TRBV28
clone size: NA
D gene: TRBD1
CDR3 protein: CASSKDRAFQPQHF
CDR3 DNA: TGTGCCAGCAGCAAGGACAGGGCATTCCAGCCCCAGCATTTT

J gene: TRBJ1-2
V gene: TRBV7-9
clone size: NA
D gene: NA
CDR3 protein: CASSATGGQRGGYTF
CDR3 DNA: TGTGCCAGCAGCGCAACCGGTGGGCAGCGGGGCGGCTACACCTTC

J gene: TRBJ1-2
V gene: TRBV7-9
clone size: NA
D gene: TRBD1
CDR3 protein: CASSLGQGFYGYTF
CDR3 DNA: TGTGCCAGCAGCTTGGGACAGGGCTTCTATGGCTACACCTTC

J gene: TRBJ2-7
V gene: TRBV28
clone size: NA
D gene: TRBD1
CDR3 protein: CASSSPTTGAYEQYF
CDR3 DNA: TGTGCCAGCAGTTCCCCGACGACAGGGGCGTACGAGCAGTACTTC

J gene: TRBJ2-7
V gene: TRBV6-5
clone size: NA
D gene: NA
CDR3 protein: CATNAWAGEQYF
CDR3 DNA: TGTGCCACCAACGCGTGGGCAGGCGAGCAGTACTTC

J gene: TRBJ2-1
V gene: TRBV4-3
clone size: few
D gene: NA
CDR3 protein: CASRNVGAHEQFF
CDR3 DNA: TGCGCCAGCCGAAACGTGGGGGCCCATGAGCAGTTCTTC

J gene: TRBJ2-7
V gene: TRBV7-8
clone size: NA
D gene: TRBD2
CDR3 protein: CASSLAASGPSYEQYF
CDR3 DNA: TGTGCCAGCAGCTTAGCGGCTAGCGGGCCATCCTACGAGCAGTACTTC

J gene: TRBJ1-4
V gene: TRBV27
clone size: NA
D gene: NA
CDR3 protein: CASSFQYNEKLFF
CDR3 DNA: TGTGCCAGCAGTTTTCAGTATAATGAAAAACTGTTTTTT

J gene: TRBJ2-7
V gene: TRBV6-5
clone size: NA
D gene: NA
CDR3 protein: CATMGPSYEQYF
CDR3 DNA: TGTGCCACCATGGGGCCCTCCTACGAGCAGTACTTC